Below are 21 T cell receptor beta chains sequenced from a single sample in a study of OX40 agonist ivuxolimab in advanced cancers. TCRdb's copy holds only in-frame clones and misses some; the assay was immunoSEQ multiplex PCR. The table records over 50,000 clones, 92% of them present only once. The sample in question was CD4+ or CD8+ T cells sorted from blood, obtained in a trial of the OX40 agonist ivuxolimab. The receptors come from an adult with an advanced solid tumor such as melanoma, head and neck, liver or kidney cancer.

The CDR3 nucleotides are TGTGCCAGCAGTGAGGTTTGGGGCCAGGGGGAAAAACTGTTTTTT. It is translated as CASSEVWGQGEKLFF. The chain is built from TRBV2 and TRBJ1-4; tentatively, D is TRBD1 (6 bases). Trimming took off 3 bases at V and 8 bases at J, with 16 bases between the two ends. This CDR3 is 15 amino acids long. Germline V lookup: CDR1 SNHLY, CDR2 FYNNEI. The full variable domain, its missing parts supplied by reference TRBV2 and TRBJ1-4, is EPEVTQTPSHQVTQMGQEVILRCVPISNHLYFYWYRQILGQKVEFLVSFYNNEISEKSEIFDDQFSVERPDGSNFTLKIRSTKLEDSAMYFCASSEVWGQGEKLFFGSGTQLSVL.

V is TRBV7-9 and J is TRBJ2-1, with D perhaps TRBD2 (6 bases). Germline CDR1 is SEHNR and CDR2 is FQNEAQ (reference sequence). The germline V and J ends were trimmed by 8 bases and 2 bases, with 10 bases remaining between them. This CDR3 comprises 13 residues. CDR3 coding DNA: TGTGCCAGCCAGGGAGGCACCTACAATGAGCAGTTCTTC. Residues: CASQGGTYNEQFF. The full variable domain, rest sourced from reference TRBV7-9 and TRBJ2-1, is DTGVSQNPRHKITKRGQNVTFRCDPISEHNRLYWYRQTLGQGPEFLTYFQNEAQLEKSRLLSDRFSAERPKGSFSTLEIQRTEQGDSAMYLCASQGGTYNEQFFGPGTRLTVL.

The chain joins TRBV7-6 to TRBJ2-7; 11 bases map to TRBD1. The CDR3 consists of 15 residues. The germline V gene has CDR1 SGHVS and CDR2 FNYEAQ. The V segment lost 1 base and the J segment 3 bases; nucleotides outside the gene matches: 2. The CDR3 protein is CASSLGTGGDYEQYF. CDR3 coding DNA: TGTGCCAGCAGCTTAGGGACAGGGGGCGACTACGAGCAGTACTTC.

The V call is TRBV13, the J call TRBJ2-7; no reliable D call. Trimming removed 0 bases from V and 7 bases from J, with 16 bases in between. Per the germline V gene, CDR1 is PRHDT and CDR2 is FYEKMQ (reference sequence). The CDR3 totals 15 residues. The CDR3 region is CASSLGTSSSREQYF. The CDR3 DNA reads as TGTGCCAGCAGCTTAGGGACCTCCTCTTCTCGGGAGCAGTACTTC. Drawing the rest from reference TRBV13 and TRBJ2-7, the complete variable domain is AAGVIQSPRHLIKEKRETATLKCYPIPRHDTVYWYQQGPGQDPQFLISFYEKMQSDKGSIPDRFSAQQFSDYHSELNMSSLELGDSALYFCASSLGTSSSREQYFGPGTRLTVT.

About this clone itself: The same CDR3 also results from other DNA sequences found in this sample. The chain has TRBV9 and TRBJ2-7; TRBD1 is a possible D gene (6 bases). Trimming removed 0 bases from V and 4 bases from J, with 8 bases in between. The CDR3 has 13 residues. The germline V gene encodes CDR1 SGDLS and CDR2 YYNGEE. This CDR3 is CASSVAQGYEQYF. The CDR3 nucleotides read TGTGCCAGCAGCGTAGCGCAGGGGTACGAGCAGTACTTC. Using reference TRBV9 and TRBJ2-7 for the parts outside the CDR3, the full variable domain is DSGVTQTPKHLITATGQRVTLRCSPRSGDLSVYWYQQSLDQGLQFLIQYYNGEERAKGNILERFSAQQFPDLHSELNLSSLELGDSALYFCASSVAQGYEQYFGPGTRLTVT.

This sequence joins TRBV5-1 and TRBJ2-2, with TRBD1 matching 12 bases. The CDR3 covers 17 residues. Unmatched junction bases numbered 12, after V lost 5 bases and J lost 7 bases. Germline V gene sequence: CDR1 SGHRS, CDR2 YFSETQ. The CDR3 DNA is TGCGCCAGCAGTGCCGGGACAGGGGGCATAAAGGACGGGGAGCTGTTTTTT. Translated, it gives CASSAGTGGIKDGELFF. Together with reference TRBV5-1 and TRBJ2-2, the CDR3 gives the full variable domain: KAGVTQTPRYLIKTRGQQVTLSCSPISGHRSVSWYQQTPGQGLQFLFEYFSETQRNKGNFPGRFSGRQFSNSRSEMNVSTLELGDSALYLCASSAGTGGIKDGELFFGEGSRLTVL.

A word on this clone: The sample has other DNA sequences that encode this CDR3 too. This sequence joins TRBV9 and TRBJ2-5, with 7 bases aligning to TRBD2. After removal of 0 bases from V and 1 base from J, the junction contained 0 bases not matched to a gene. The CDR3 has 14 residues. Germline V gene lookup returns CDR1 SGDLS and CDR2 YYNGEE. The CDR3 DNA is TGTGCCAGCAGCGTAGCGGGGGGCCAAGAGACCCAGTACTTC. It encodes CASSVAGGQETQYF. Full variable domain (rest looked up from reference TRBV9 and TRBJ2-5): DSGVTQTPKHLITATGQRVTLRCSPRSGDLSVYWYQQSLDQGLQFLIQYYNGEERAKGNILERFSAQQFPDLHSELNLSSLELGDSALYFCASSVAGGQETQYFGPGTRLLVL.

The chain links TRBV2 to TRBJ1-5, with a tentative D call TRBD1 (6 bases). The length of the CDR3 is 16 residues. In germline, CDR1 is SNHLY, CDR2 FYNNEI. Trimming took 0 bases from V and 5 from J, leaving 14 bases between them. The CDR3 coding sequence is TGTGCCAGCAGTGAAGCATGGGCAGGGGATGATCAGCCCCAGCATTTT. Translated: CASSEAWAGDDQPQHF.

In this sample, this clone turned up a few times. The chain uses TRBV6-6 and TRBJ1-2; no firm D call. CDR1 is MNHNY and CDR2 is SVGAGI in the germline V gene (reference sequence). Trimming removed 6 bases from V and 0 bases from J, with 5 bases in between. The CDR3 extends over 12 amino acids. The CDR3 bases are TGTGCCAGCAGGCCATCTAACTATGGCTACACCTTC. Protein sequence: CASRPSNYGYTF.

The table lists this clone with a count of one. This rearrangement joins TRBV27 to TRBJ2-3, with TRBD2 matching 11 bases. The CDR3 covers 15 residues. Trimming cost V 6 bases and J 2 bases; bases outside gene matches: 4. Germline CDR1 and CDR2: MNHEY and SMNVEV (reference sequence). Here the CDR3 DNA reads TGTGCCAGCAGAGAACTAGCGGGGGACACAGATACGCAGTATTTT. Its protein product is CASRELAGDTDTQYF.

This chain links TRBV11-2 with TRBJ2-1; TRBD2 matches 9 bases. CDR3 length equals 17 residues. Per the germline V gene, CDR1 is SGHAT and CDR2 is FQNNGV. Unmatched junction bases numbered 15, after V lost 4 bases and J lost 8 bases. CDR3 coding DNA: TGTGCCAGCAGCTCGGACTGGGGCGGGGGGGCCCTCGATGAGCAGTTCTTC. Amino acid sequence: CASSSDWGGGALDEQFF.

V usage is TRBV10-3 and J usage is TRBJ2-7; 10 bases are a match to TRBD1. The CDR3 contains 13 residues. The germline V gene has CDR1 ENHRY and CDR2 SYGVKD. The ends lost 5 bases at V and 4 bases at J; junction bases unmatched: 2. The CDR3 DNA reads TGTGCCATCAGTCGGGACAGGGGTTACGAGCAGTACTTC. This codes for CAISRDRGYEQYF.

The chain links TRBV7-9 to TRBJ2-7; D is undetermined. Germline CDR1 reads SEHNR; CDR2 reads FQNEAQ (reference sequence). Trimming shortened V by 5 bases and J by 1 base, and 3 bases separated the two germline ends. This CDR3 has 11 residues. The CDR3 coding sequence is TGTGCCAGCAGCCCGTCCTACGAGCAGTACTTC. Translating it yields CASSPSYEQYF.

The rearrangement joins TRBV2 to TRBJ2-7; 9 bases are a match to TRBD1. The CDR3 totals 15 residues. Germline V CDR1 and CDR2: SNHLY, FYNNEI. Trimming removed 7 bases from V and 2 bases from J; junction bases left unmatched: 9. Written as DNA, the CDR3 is TGTGCCAGCAACCCCGGGACAGGGTCACCCTACGAGCAGTACTTC. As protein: CASNPGTGSPYEQYF.

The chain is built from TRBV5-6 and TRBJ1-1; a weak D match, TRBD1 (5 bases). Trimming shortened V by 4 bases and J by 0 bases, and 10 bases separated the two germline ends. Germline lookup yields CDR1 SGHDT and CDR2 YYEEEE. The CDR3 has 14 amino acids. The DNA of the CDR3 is TGTGCCAGCAGCGCAGACAGAGTGAACACTGAAGCTTTCTTT. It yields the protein CASSADRVNTEAFF. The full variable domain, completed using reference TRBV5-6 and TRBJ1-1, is DAGVTQSPTHLIKTRGQQVTLRCSPKSGHDTVSWYQQALGQGPQFIFQYYEEEERQRGNFPDRFSGHQFPNYSSELNVNALLLGDSALYLCASSADRVNTEAFFGQGTRLTVV.

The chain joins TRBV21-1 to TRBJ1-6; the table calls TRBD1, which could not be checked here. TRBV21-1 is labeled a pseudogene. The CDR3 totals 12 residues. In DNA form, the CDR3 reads TGTGCCAGCAGCAAAGGGCACTCACCCCTCCACTTT. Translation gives CASSKGHSPLHF.

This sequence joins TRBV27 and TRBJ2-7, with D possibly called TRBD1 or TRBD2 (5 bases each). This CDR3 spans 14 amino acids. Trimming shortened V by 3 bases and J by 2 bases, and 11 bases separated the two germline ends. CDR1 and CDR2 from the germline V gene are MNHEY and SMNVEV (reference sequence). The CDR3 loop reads CASSFQGDPYEQYF. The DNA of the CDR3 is TGTGCCAGCAGTTTCCAAGGGGACCCCTACGAGCAGTACTTC.

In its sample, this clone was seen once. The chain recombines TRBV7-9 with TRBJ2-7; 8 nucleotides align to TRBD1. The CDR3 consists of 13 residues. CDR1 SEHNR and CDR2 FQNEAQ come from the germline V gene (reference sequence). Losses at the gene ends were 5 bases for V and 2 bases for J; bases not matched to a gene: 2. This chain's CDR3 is CASSRQGTYEQYF. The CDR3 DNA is TGTGCCAGCAGCCGACAGGGGACCTACGAGCAGTACTTC.

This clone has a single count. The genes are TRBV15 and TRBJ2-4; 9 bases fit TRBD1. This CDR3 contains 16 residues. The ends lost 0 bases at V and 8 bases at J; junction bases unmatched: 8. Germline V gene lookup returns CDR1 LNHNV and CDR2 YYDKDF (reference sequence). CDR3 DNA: TGTGCCACCAGCAGAGAAAAGGGGACAGGGATGGACATTCAGTACTTC. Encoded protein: CATSREKGTGMDIQYF.

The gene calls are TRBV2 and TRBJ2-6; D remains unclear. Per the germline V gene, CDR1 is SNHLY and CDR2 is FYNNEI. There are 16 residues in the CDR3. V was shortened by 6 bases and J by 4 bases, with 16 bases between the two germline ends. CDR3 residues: CASRDQPTYGANVLTF. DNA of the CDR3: TGTGCCAGCAGGGATCAACCCACTTACGGGGCCAACGTCCTGACTTTC.

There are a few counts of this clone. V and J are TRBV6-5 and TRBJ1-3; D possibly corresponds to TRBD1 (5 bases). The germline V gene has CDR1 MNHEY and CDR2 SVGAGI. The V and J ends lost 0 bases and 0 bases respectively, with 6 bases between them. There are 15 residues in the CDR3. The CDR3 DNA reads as TGTGCCAGCAGTTACTCCAGGGTCTCTGGAAACACCATATATTTT. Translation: CASSYSRVSGNTIYF.